Following are 27 T cell receptor beta chains from one sample sequenced in a study of cytomegalovirus exposure and HLA in healthy donors. The method was immunoSEQ multiplex PCR; TCRdb's version includes in-frame clones alone and lacks a portion of them. The data contain 55,000 to 65,000 clones, 95% to 96% of them singletons. The sample consisted of PBMCs. These receptors were taken from a young man in good health and CMV-seronegative.

This CDR3 reads CASKSEDRGIYEQYF. CDR3 nucleotide sequence: TGTGCCAGCAAAAGCGAGGACAGGGGAATCTACGAGCAGTACTTC. The chain employs TRBV28 and TRBJ2-7; 9 bases fit TRBD1. CDR1 and CDR2 from the germline V gene are MDHEN and SYDVKM. V lost 7 bases, J lost 3 bases, and 10 bases stayed unmatched. The length of the CDR3 is 15 residues.

The rearrangement uses TRBV6-6 and TRBJ1-4; D call uncertain. The CDR3 covers 13 residues. The V end lost 6 bases, the J end lost 10 bases, and 15 bases lay between the germline ends. Germline-derived CDR1 and CDR2 are MNHNY and SVGAGI (reference sequence). CDR3 bases: TGTGCCAGCAGCACCCGGGGAGAGGGAAAACTGTTTTTT. Translation gives CASSTRGEGKLFF.

This chain links TRBV4-3 with TRBJ2-7, with 7 bases identical to TRBD2. Germline V gene lookup returns CDR1 LGHNA and CDR2 YSLEER. Germline trimming cut 1 base from V and 5 bases from J; bases unmatched to any gene: 11. The CDR3 covers 16 residues. CDR3 coding DNA: TGCGCCAGCAGCCAAGGGACTAGAGGGGTGTCCGACGAGCAGTACTTC. Translating it yields CASSQGTRGVSDEQYF.

J is TRBJ2-3 and V is TRBV5-1; D call uncertain. Germline V CDR1 and CDR2: SGHRS, YFSETQ. The CDR3 has 10 residues. Trimming removed 9 bases at V and 6 bases at J, with 8 bases between. CDR3 nucleotide sequence: TGCGCCACCGCGCTTGATACGCAGTATTTT. It is translated as CATALDTQYF.

V gene TRBV10-3 combines with J gene TRBJ1-3, with unresolved D. The CDR3 extends over 14 amino acids. Germline V lookup: CDR1 ENHRY, CDR2 SYGVKD. V shed 4 bases and J shed 3 bases, with 10 bases lying between them. CDR3 nucleotide sequence: TGTGCCATCAGTGTCGGGGTAATTGGAAACACCATATATTTT. Protein product: CAISVGVIGNTIYF.

This rearrangement joins TRBV19 to TRBJ2-2; D is possibly TRBD2 (5 bases). V lost 5 bases to trimming and J lost 6 bases, with 16 bases between them. Germline CDR1 is LNHDA and CDR2 is SQIVND (reference sequence). This CDR3 comprises 15 residues. The CDR3 loop is CASSPGVRRSGELFF. In nucleotides, the CDR3 is TGTGCCAGTAGTCCCGGGGTCCGCCGTTCCGGGGAGCTGTTTTTT.

For the CDR3, the DNA is TGTGCCAGCAGCTTTGGCGGAGGACTCTCCTACGAGCAGTACTTC. Residues: CASSFGGGLSYEQYF. The chain employs TRBV5-5 and TRBJ2-7, with a weak D call TRBD2 (5 bases). V was trimmed by 2 bases and J by 0 bases, leaving 12 bases between them. The germline gives CDR1 SGHKS, CDR2 YYEKEE (reference sequence). CDR3 length: 15 amino acids.

CDR3 amino acids: CASSYSGVYQETQYF. CDR3 DNA: TGTGCCAGCAGTTATAGCGGGGTGTACCAAGAGACCCAGTACTTC. This chain joins TRBV6-5 and TRBJ2-5; 8 bases line up with TRBD2. Germline V gene data show CDR1 as MNHEY and CDR2 as SVGAGI. The CDR3 totals 15 residues. Germline trimming cut 3 bases from V and 0 bases from J; bases unmatched to any gene: 3.

J is TRBJ2-1 and V is TRBV25-1; 9 bases agree with TRBD2. Trimming cost V 6 bases and J 3 bases; bases outside gene matches: 6. CDR3 length: 15 residues. CDR1 MGHDK and CDR2 SYGVNS come from the germline V gene. CDR3 nucleotide sequence: TGTGCCAGCAGCTCCTTTAGCGGGAGCTACAATGAGCAGTTCTTC. Translation: CASSSFSGSYNEQFF.

V gene TRBV15 combines with J gene TRBJ2-5; 8 bases map to TRBD1. V dropped 5 bases and J dropped 4; count of bases not matched to a gene: 12. Germline CDR1 and CDR2: LNHNV and YYDKDF (reference sequence). CDR3 length equals 16 residues. DNA of the CDR3: TGTGCCACCAGCCCCTGGACAGGGAGGTCCGTAGAGACCCAGTACTTC. This sequence encodes CATSPWTGRSVETQYF.

This clone appeared a single time. The chain is built from TRBV27 and TRBJ2-2; weak D call: TRBD2 (6 bases). The CDR3 totals 14 residues. Germline values: CDR1 MNHEY, CDR2 SMNVEV (reference sequence). The V end was cut by 4 bases, the J end by 4 bases, with 10 bases between. The CDR3 DNA follows: TGTGCCAGCAGTTCCGGGACTTTCACCGGGGAGCTGTTTTTT. Its translation is CASSSGTFTGELFF.

The V and J genes are TRBV5-1 and TRBJ2-4, with 12 nucleotides matching TRBD1. The V and J ends lost 4 bases and 4 bases, in that order; junction bases with no gene match: 15. The V gene's germline CDR1 is SGHRS and CDR2 YFSETQ. This CDR3 has 19 residues. CDR3 in DNA: TGCGCCAGCAGCATCGGGACAGGGGGCGCGGGAGGCGTGAAAAACATTCAGTACTTC. This translates into CASSIGTGGAGGVKNIQYF.

V gene TRBV14 combines with J gene TRBJ2-7, with 12 bases lining up with TRBD1. The CDR3 is made up of 15 amino acids. The germline V gene has CDR1 SGHDN and CDR2 FVKESK. J gave up 7 bases and V 4 bases, and 8 bases lay outside the gene matches. The CDR3 here is CASSPPGQGAGEQYF. The CDR3 DNA reads TGTGCCAGCAGCCCTCCGGGACAGGGGGCGGGGGAGCAGTACTTC.

The chain carries TRBV5-1 and TRBJ2-3, with D hard to call. Germline CDR1 is SGHRS and CDR2 is YFSETQ. The V and J ends lost 3 bases and 0 bases respectively, with 8 bases between them. CDR3 length: 14 residues. CDR3 in DNA: TGCGCCAGCAGCTCCGTTTCCAGCACAGATACGCAGTATTTT. Amino acid sequence: CASSSVSSTDTQYF. Based on the CDR3 plus reference TRBV5-1 and TRBJ2-3, the full variable domain is KAGVTQTPRYLIKTRGQQVTLSCSPISGHRSVSWYQQTPGQGLQFLFEYFSETQRNKGNFPGRFSGRQFSNSRSEMNVSTLELGDSALYLCASSSVSSTDTQYFGPGTRLTVL.

This clone was seen just once. The rearrangement joins TRBV4-3 to TRBJ2-1; D remains unclear. CDR1 is LGHNA, CDR2 YSLEER, per germline. Trimming left V 0 bases short and J 5 bases short, with 8 bases between. CDR3 size: 14 residues. CDR3 protein: CASSQDTRDNEQFF. In DNA, the CDR3 is TGCGCCAGCAGCCAAGATACCCGAGACAATGAGCAGTTCTTC.

The CDR3 reads CASLTSGSSYNEQFF. For the CDR3, the DNA is TGTGCCAGCCTTACTAGCGGGAGCTCCTACAATGAGCAGTTCTTC. This chain connects TRBV5-6 to TRBJ2-1; TRBD2 matches at 11 bases. The germline V gene has CDR1 SGHDT and CDR2 YYEEEE. V shed 7 bases and J 0 bases; nucleotides not matched to a gene: 3. The CDR3 contains 15 residues.

This chain uses TRBV7-6 with TRBJ2-2; 8 nucleotides match TRBD2. The CDR3 sequence is 15 residues long. V lost 3 bases, J lost 10 bases, and 10 bases stayed unmatched. Germline V gene data show CDR1 as SGHVS and CDR2 as FNYEAQ. The CDR3: CASSFTGTSGEELFF. The CDR3, as DNA: TGTGCCAGCAGCTTCACCGGGACTAGTGGGGAGGAGCTGTTTTTT. Based on the CDR3 plus reference TRBV7-6 and TRBJ2-2, the full variable domain is GAGVSQSPRYKVTKRGQDVALRCDPISGHVSLYWYRQALGQGPEFLTYFNYEAQQDKSGLPNDRFSAERPEGSISTLTIQRTEQRDSAMYRCASSFTGTSGEELFFGEGSRLTVL.

The V call is TRBV10-2, the J call TRBJ2-7, with 9 bases identical to TRBD2. The CDR3 length is 15 residues. CDR1 is WSHSY, CDR2 SAAADI, per germline. J lost 2 bases, V lost 2 bases, and 4 bases had no gene match. CDR3 protein: CASSEGPSGTYEQYF. CDR3 nucleotides: TGCGCCAGCAGTGAGGGGCCTAGCGGGACCTACGAGCAGTACTTC.

The chain employs TRBV5-1 and TRBJ2-7; 9 bases are a match to TRBD1. With 0 bases clipped from V and 5 bases from J, the junction kept 3 bases outside the gene matches. The germline CDR1 and CDR2 sequences are SGHRS and YFSETQ. This CDR3 region has 14 residues. The CDR3 DNA reads as TGCGCCAGCAGCTTGGTGGGGACAGGGCACGAGCAGTACTTC. Translating gives CASSLVGTGHEQYF.

The chain links TRBV4-1 to TRBJ2-5; 11 bases are shared with TRBD2. V lost 3 bases and J lost 2; bases outside the gene matches: 8. The CDR3 covers 17 residues. CDR1 is MGHRA, CDR2 YSYEKL, per germline. The CDR3: CASSQEAGLAGQETQYF. The DNA for the CDR3 is TGCGCCAGCAGCCAGGAGGCAGGACTAGCGGGTCAAGAGACCCAGTACTTC.

V gene TRBV28 combines with J gene TRBJ1-5, with a tentative D call TRBD1 (5 bases). Trimming took off 3 bases at V and 0 bases at J, with 12 bases between the two ends. Germline loops: CDR1 MDHEN, CDR2 SYDVKM. This CDR3 is 16 amino acids long. The CDR3 DNA is TGTGCCAGCAGTTTGTTGGCAGGGCATAGCAATCAGCCCCAGCATTTT. This encodes CASSLLAGHSNQPQHF.

V is TRBV7-9 and J is TRBJ2-7; 11 bases map to TRBD1. The CDR3 is made up of 14 amino acids. Germline CDR1 is SEHNR and CDR2 is FQNEAQ (reference sequence). V gave up 3 bases and J gave up 4 bases; unmatched junction bases: 2. DNA of the CDR3: TGTGCCAGCAGCTTCGGGACAGGGGGGTACGAGCAGTACTTC. Translating it yields CASSFGTGGYEQYF.

The chain links TRBV7-9 to TRBJ1-2; no clear D gene. Trimming took 1 base from V and 7 from J, leaving 10 bases between them. From germline, CDR1 is SEHNR and CDR2 FQNEAQ (reference sequence). The CDR3 runs 13 residues. The CDR3 DNA is TGTGCCAGCAGCTTAGGGGGAGGTAGTGGCTACACCTTC. It yields the protein CASSLGGGSGYTF.

The CDR3 DNA reads TGTGCCAGCAGCTCCCGGGACTCGACCTACGAGCAGTACTTC. This sequence encodes CASSSRDSTYEQYF. The rearrangement joins TRBV5-6 to TRBJ2-7; possible D gene TRBD2, 6 bases. This CDR3 is 14 amino acids long. Germline loops: CDR1 SGHDT, CDR2 YYEEEE. V lost 3 bases and J 2 bases, leaving 12 bases between the germline ends.

This rearrangement joins TRBV20-1 to TRBJ2-3, with a tentative D call TRBD2 (5 bases). V was shortened by 3 bases and J by 14 bases, with 15 bases between the two germline ends. The length of the CDR3 is 11 residues. Germline CDR1 and CDR2: DFQATT and SNEGSKA (reference sequence). CDR3 region: CSARLAAGGYF. CDR3 bases: TGCAGTGCTAGGTTAGCTGCCGGAGGGTATTTT.

The V and J genes are TRBV11-2 and TRBJ2-7; tentative D call: TRBD2 (6 bases). Trimming removed 0 bases from V and 6 bases from J, with 24 bases in between. The CDR3 covers 18 residues. Germline CDR1 is SGHAT and CDR2 is FQNNGV. CDR3 region: CASSLDKNALLGGSEQYF. The CDR3 DNA is TGTGCCAGCAGCTTAGACAAAAACGCCCTTCTGGGAGGAAGCGAGCAGTACTTC.

The J gene is TRBJ2-3, the V gene TRBV15; TRBD2 matches at 7 bases. The CDR3 covers 16 residues. CDR1 is LNHNV, CDR2 YYDKDF, per germline (reference sequence). The V and J ends lost 1 base and 2 bases, in that order; junction bases with no gene match: 6. The CDR3 nucleotides are TGTGCCACCAGCAGAGCGAGGGGACTACTCACAGATACGCAGTATTTT. Its protein is CATSRARGLLTDTQYF.